This T cell receptor (beta chain) was sequenced in a study of cytomegalovirus exposure and HLA in healthy donors. PCR employed 60 Vbeta and 13 Jbeta primers. The method was immunoSEQ multiplex PCR; TCRdb's version includes in-frame clones alone and lacks a portion of them. This sample's table has about 140,000 clones. This TCR came from a woman aged 18-29 years in good health and CMV-seronegative. Sequencing was carried out using PBMCs.

Here the CDR3 reads CASSLQDNSGNTIYF. For the CDR3, the DNA is TGTGCCAGCAGTTTACAGGACAACTCTGGAAACACCATATATTTT. This rearrangement joins TRBV6-5 to TRBJ1-3; D might be TRBD1 (5 bases). The V gene's germline CDR1 is MNHEY and CDR2 SVGAGI. Trimming pared 4 bases from V and 0 bases from J, leaving 10 bases between. The CDR3 loop spans 15 amino acids.